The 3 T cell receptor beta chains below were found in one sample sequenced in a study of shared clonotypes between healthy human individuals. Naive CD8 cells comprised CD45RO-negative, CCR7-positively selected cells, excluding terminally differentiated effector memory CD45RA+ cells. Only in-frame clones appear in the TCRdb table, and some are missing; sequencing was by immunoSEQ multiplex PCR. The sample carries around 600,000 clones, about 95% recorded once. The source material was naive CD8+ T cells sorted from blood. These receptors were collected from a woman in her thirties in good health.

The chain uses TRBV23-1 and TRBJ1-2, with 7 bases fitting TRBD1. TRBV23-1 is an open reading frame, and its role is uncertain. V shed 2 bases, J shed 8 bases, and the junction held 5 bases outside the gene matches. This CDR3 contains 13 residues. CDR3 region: CASSQPDRKGYTF. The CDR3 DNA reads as TGCGCCAGCAGTCAACCGGACAGGAAAGGCTACACCTTC.

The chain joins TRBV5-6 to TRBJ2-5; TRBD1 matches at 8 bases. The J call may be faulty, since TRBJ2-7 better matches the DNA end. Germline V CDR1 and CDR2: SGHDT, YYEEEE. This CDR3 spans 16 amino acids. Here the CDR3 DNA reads TGTGCCAGCAGCTTGGTCGACAGGGGCTGGGGGTACGAGCAGTACTTC. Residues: CASSLVDRGWGYEQYF.

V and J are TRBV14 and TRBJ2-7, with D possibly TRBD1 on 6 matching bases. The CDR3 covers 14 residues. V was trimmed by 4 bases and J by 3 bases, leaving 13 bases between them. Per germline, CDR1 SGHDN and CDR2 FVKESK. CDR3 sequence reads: CASSRRDTLYEQYF. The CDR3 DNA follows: TGTGCCAGCAGCCGAAGGGACACCCTCTACGAGCAGTACTTC.